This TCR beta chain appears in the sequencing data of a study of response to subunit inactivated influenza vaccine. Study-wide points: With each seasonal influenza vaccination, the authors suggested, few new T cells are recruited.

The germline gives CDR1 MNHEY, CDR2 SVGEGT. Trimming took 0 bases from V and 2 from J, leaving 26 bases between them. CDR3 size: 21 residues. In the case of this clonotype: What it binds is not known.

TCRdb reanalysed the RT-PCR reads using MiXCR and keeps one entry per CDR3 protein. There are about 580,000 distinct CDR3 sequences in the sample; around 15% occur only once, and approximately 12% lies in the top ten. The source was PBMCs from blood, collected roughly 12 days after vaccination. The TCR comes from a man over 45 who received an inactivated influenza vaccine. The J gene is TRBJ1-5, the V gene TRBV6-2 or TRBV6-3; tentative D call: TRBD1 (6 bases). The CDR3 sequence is CASSYSRDKVTHAGGNQPQHF. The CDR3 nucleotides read TGTGCCAGCAGTTACTCGAGGGACAAGGTGACCCATGCAGGGGGCAATCAGCCCCAGCATTTT.